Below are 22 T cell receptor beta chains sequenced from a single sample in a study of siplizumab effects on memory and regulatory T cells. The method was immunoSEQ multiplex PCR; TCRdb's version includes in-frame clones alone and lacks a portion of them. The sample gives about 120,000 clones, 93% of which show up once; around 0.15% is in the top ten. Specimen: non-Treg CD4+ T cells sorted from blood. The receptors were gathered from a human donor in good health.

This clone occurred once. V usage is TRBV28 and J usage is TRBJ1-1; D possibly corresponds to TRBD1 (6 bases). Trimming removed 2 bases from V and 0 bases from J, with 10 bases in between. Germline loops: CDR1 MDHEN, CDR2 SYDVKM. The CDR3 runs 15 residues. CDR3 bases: TGTGCCAGCAGTTTAGGACAGATAATGAACACTGAAGCTTTCTTT. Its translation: CASSLGQIMNTEAFF.

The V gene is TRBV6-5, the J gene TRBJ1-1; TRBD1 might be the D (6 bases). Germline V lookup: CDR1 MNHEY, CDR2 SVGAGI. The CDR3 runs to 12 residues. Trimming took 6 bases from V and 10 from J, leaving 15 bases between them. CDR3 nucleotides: TGTGCCAGCAGGCCACGGGACACCCGAGCTTTCTTT. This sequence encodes CASRPRDTRAFF.

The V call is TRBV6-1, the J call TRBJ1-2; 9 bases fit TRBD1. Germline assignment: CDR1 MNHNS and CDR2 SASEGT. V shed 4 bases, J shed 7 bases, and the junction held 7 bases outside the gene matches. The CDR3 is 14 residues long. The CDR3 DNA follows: TGTGCCAGCAGTGGGGGACAGGGTTTTGTTGGCTACACCTTC. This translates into CASSGGQGFVGYTF.

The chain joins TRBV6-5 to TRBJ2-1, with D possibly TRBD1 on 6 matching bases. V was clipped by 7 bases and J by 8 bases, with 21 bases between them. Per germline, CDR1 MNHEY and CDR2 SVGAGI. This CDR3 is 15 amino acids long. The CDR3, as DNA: TGTGCCAGCACCGCAGGGGTTTGGAGCACATATGAGCAGTTCTTC. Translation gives CASTAGVWSTYEQFF.

The CDR3 DNA reads TGCAGCGTTGTTATTGATGGGTTGGGTGGCTACACCTTC. This codes for CSVVIDGLGGYTF. The V and J genes are TRBV29-1 and TRBJ1-2; no clear D gene. Between the trimmed V and J ends, which lost 4 bases and 7 bases, there was a span of 16 bases. The length of the CDR3 is 13 residues. CDR1 is SQVTM and CDR2 is ANQGSEA in the germline V gene.

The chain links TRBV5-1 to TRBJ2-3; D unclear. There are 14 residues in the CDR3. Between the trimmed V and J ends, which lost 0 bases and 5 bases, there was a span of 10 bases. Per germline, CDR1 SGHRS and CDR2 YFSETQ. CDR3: CASSLVGNRDTQYF. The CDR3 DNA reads TGCGCCAGCAGCTTGGTTGGGAACCGAGATACGCAGTATTTT.

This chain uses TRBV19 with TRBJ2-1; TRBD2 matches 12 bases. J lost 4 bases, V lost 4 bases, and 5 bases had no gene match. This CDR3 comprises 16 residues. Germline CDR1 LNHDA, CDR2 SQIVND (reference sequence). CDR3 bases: TGTGCCAGTAGTAGGACCCTAGCGGGGGGGTACAATGAGCAGTTCTTC. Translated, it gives CASSRTLAGGYNEQFF.

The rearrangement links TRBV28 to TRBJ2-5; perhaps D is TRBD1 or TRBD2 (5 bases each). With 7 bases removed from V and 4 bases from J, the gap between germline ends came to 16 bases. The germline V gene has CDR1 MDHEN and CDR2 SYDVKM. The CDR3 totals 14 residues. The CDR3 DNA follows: TGTGCCAGCATATCCAGCAGGGCGGGAGAGACCCAGTACTTC. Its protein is CASISSRAGETQYF.

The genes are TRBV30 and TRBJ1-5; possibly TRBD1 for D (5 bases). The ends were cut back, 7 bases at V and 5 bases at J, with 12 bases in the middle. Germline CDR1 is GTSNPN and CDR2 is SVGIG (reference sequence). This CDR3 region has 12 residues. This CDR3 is CALDSGYQPQHF. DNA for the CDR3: TGTGCCTTAGACAGCGGGTATCAGCCCCAGCATTTT.

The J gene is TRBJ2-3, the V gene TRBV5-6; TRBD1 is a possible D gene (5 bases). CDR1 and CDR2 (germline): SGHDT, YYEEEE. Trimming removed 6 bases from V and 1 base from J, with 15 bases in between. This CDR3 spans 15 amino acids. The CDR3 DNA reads TGTGCCAGCACCTTCCGCCAGGGTGGCACAGATACGCAGTATTTT. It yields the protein CASTFRQGGTDTQYF.

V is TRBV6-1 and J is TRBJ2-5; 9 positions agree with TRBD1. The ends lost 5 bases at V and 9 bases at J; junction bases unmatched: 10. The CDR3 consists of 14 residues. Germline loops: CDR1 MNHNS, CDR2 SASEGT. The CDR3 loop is CASSSGTGFLAQYF. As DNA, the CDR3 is TGTGCCAGCAGTTCCGGGACAGGGTTTTTGGCCCAGTACTTC.

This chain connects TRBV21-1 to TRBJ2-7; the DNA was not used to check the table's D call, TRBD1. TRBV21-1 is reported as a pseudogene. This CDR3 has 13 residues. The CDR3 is CASSNRTGDLSYF. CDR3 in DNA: TGTGCCAGCAGCAATAGAACAGGGGATTTGTCGTACTTC.

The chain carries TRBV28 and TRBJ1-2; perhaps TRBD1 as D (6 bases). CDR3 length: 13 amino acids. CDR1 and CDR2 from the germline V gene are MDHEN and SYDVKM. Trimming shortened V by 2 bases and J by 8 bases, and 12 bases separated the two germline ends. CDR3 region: CASSLTGREGYTF. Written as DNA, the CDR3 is TGTGCCAGCAGTTTAACAGGGAGGGAGGGCTACACCTTC.

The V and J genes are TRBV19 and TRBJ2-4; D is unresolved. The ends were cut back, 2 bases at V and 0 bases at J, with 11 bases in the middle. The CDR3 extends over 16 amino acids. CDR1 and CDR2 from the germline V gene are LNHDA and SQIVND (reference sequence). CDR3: CASSIRGDLAKNIQYF. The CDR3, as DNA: TGTGCCAGTAGTATACGTGGCGACCTAGCCAAAAACATTCAGTACTTC.

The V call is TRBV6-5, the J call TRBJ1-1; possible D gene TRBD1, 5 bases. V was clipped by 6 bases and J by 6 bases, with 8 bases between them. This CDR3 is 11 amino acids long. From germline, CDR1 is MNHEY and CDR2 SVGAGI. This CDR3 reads CASSREAEAFF. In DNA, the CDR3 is TGTGCCAGCAGCAGGGAGGCTGAAGCTTTCTTT.

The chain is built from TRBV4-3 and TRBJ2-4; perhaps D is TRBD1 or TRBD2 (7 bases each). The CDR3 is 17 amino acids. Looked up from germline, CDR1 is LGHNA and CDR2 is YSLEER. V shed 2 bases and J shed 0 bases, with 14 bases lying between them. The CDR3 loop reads CASSQTQGGAAKNIQYF. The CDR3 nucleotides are TGCGCCAGCAGCCAAACTCAGGGGGGGGCAGCCAAAAACATTCAGTACTTC.

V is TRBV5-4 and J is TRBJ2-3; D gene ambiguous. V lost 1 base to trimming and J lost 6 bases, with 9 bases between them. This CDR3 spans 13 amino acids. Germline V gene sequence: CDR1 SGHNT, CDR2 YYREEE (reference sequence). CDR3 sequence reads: CASSLSSPDTQYF. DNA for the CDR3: TGTGCCAGCAGCTTGTCCTCTCCGGATACGCAGTATTTT. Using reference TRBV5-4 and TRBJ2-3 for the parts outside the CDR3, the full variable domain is ETGVTQSPTHLIKTRGQQVTLRCSSQSGHNTVSWYQQALGQGPQFIFQYYREEENGRGNFPPRFSGLQFPNYSSELNVNALELDDSALYLCASSLSSPDTQYFGPGTRLTVL.

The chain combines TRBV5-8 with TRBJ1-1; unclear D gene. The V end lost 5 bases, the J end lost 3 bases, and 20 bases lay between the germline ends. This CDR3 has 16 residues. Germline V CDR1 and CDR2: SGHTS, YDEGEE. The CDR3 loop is CASSPGHGTADTEAFF. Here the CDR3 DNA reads TGTGCCAGCAGTCCCGGCCACGGAACGGCTGACACTGAAGCTTTCTTT.

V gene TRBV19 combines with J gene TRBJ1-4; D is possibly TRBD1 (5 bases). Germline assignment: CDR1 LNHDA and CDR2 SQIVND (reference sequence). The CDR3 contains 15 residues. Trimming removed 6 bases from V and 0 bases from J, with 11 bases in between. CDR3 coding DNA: TGTGCCAGTAGAACCACAGGACCAACTAATGAAAAACTGTTTTTT. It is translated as CASRTTGPTNEKLFF.

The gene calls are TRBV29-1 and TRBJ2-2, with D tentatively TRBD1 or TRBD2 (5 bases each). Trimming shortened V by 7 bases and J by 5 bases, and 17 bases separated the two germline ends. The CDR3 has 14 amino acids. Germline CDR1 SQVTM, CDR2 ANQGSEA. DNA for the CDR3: TGCAGCGGAGGAGCCGGGGCGGCTACCGGGGAGCTGTTTTTT. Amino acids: CSGGAGAATGELFF.

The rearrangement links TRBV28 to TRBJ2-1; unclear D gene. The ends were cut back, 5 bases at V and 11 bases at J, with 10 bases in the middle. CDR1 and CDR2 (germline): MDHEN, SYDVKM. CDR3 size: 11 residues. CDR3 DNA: TGTGCCAGCAGTCCAACACGTAAGCAGTTCTTC. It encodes CASSPTRKQFF.

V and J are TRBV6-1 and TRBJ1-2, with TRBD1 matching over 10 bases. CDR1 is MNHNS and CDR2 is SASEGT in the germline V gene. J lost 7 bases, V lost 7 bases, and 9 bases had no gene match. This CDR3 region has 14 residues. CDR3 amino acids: CASKGTGDGGGYTF. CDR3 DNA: TGTGCCAGCAAAGGGACAGGGGATGGAGGTGGCTACACCTTC.